The clone carrying this TCR beta chain was observed once. Libraries were prepared by immunoSEQ multiplex PCR; TCRdb keeps only in-frame clonotypes and omits some of them. The table records approximately 210,000 clones, approximately 90% of them present only once. The data belong to a study of control samples from healthy donors and cancer patients. Trimming took off 0 bases at V and 0 bases at J, with 19 bases between the two ends. This CDR3 has 19 amino acids. Germline values: CDR1 SGDLS, CDR2 YYNGEE. The clonotype was recovered from a man younger than 40 in good health. V usage is TRBV9 and J usage is TRBJ1-3; D uncertain. Specimen: blood. The CDR3 loop is CASSVAPPGQVHSGNTIYF. The CDR3 region has the DNA TGTGCCAGCAGCGTAGCCCCACCCGGGCAGGTCCACTCTGGAAACACCATATATTTT.